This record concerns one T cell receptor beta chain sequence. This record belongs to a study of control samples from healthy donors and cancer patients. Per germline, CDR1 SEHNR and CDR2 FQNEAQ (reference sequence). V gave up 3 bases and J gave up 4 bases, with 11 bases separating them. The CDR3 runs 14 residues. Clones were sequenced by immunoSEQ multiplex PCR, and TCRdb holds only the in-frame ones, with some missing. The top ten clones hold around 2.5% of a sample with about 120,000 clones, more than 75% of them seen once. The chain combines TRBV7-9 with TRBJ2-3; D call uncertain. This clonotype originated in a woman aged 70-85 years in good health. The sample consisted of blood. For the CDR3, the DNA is TGTGCCAGCAGCTTGCCGAACGGGCCAGATACGCAGTATTTT. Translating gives CASSLPNGPDTQYF. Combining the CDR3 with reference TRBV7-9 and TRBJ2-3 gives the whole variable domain DTGVSQNPRHKITKRGQNVTFRCDPISEHNRLYWYRQTLGQGPEFLTYFQNEAQLEKSRLLSDRFSAERPKGSFSTLEIQRTEQGDSAMYLCASSLPNGPDTQYFGPGTRLTVL.